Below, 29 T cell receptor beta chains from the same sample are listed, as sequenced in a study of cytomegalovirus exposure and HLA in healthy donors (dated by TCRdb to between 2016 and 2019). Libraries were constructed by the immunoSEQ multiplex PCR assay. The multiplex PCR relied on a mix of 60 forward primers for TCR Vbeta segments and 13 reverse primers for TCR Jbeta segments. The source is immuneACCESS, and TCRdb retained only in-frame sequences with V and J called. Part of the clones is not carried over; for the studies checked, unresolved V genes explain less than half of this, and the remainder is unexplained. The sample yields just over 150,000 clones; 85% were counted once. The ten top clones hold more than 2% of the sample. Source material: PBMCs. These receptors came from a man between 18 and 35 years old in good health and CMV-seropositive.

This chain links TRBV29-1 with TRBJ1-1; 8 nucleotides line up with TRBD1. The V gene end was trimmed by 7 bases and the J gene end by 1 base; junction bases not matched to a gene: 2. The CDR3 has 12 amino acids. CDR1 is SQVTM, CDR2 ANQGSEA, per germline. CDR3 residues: CSGGQGNTEAFF. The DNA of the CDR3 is TGCAGCGGTGGACAGGGGAACACTGAAGCTTTCTTT.

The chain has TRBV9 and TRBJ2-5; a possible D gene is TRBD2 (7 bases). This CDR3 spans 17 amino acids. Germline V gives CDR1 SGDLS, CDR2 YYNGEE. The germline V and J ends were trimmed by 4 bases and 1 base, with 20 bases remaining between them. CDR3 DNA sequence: TGTGCCAGCAGCCTCGGAGGGAGCGGGACAATCCAAGAGACCCAGTACTTC. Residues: CASSLGGSGTIQETQYF.

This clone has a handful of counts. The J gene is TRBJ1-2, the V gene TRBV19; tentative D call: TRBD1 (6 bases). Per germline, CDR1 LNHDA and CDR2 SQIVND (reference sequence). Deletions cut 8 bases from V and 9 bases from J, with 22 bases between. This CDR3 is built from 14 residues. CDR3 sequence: CASQQGPSIPRYTF. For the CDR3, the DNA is TGTGCCAGTCAACAGGGCCCCTCCATCCCTCGCTACACCTTC.

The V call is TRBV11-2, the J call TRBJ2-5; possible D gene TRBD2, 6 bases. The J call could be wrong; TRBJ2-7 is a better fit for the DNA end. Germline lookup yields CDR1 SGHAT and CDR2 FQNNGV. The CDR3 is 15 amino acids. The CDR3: CASSRTGGTAYEQYF. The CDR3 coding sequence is TGTGCCAGCAGTAGAACCGGGGGAACAGCCTACGAGCAGTACTTC.

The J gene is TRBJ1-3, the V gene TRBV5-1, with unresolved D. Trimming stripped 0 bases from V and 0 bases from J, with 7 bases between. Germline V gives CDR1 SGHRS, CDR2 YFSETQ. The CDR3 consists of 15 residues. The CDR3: CASSLGEASGNTIYF. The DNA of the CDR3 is TGCGCCAGCAGCTTGGGAGAGGCCTCTGGAAACACCATATATTTT.

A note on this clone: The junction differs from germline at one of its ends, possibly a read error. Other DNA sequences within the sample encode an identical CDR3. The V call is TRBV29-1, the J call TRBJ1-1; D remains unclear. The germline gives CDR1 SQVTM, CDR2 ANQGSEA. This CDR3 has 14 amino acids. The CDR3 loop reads CSVPLTGSNTEAFF. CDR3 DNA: TGCAGCGTCCCACTTACCGGGAGTAACACTGAAGCCTTCTTT.

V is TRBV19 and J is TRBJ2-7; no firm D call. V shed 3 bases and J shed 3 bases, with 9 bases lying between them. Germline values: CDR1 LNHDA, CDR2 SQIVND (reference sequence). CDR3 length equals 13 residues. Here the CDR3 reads CASSIGPYYEQYF. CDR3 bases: TGTGCCAGTAGTATTGGCCCTTACTACGAGCAGTACTTC.

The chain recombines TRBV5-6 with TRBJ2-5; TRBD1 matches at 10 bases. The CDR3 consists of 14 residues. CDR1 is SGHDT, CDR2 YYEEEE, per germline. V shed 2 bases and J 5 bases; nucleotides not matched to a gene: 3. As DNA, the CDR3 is TGTGCCAGCAGCTTCGCGGACAGGGGGGAGACCCAGTACTTC. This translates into CASSFADRGETQYF.

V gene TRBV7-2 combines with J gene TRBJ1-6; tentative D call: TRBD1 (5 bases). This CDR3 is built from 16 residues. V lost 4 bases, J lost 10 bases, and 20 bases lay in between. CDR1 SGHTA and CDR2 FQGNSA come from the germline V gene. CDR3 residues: CASSYQNSWGASPLHF. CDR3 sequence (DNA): TGTGCCAGCAGCTACCAAAACTCTTGGGGCGCCTCACCCCTCCACTTT.

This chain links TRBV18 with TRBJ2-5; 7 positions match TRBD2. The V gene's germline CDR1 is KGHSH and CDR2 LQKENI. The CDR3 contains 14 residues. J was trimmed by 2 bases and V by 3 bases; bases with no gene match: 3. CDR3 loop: CASSPAAGQETQYF. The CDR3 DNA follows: TGTGCCAGCTCACCGGCAGCGGGACAAGAGACCCAGTACTTC. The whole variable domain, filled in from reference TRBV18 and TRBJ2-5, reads NAGVMQNPRHLVRRRGQEARLRCSPMKGHSHVYWYRQLPEEGLKFMVYLQKENIIDESGMPKERFSAEFPKEGPSILRIQQVVRGDSAAYFCASSPAAGQETQYFGPGTRLLVL.

Here the CDR3 DNA reads TGTGCCAGCAGCTCCCCGGGTAAAGCTGAAGCTTTCTTT. It yields the protein CASSSPGKAEAFF. V usage is TRBV5-5 and J usage is TRBJ1-1; no definite D call. Germline V gene data show CDR1 as SGHKS and CDR2 as YYEKEE (reference sequence). V was pared by 3 bases and J by 6 bases, with 12 bases between. The CDR3 has 13 amino acids.

CDR3 sequence: CASSVLWQGEQYF. CDR3 in DNA: TGTGCCAGCAGCGTACTTTGGCAGGGAGAGCAGTACTTC. The gene calls are TRBV9 and TRBJ2-7; possibly TRBD1 for D (5 bases). Germline V CDR1 and CDR2: SGDLS, YYNGEE. CDR3 length equals 13 residues. V was cut by 1 base and J by 7 bases, with 12 bases left in between. The full variable domain, in which reference TRBV9 and TRBJ2-7 provide the parts outside the CDR3, is DSGVTQTPKHLITATGQRVTLRCSPRSGDLSVYWYQQSLDQGLQFLIQYYNGEERAKGNILERFSAQQFPDLHSELNLSSLELGDSALYFCASSVLWQGEQYFGPGTRLTVT.

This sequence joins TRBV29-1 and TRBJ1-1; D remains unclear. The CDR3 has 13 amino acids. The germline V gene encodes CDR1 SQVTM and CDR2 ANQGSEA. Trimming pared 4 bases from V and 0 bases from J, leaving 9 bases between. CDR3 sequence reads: CSVGLQLNTEAFF. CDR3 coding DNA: TGCAGCGTTGGTCTACAGTTGAACACTGAAGCTTTCTTT. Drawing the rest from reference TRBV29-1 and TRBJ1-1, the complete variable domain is SAVISQKPSRDICQRGTSLTIQCQVDSQVTMMFWYRQQPGQSLTLIATANQGSEATYESGFVIDKFPISRPNLTFSTLTVSNMSPEDSSIYLCSVGLQLNTEAFFGQGTRLTVV.

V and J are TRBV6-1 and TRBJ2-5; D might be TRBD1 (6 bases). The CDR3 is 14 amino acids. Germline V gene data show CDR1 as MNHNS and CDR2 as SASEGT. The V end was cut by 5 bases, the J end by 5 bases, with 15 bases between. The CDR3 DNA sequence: TGTGCCAGCAGTTTTAGGACAGTCCGGGAGACCCAGTACTTC. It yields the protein CASSFRTVRETQYF.

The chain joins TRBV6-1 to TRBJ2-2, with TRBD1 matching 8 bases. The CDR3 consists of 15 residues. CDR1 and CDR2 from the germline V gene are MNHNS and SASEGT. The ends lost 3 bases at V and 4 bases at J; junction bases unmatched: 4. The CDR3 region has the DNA TGTGCCAGCAGTGAGGACAGGGCGAGCACCGGGGAGCTGTTTTTT. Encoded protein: CASSEDRASTGELFF.

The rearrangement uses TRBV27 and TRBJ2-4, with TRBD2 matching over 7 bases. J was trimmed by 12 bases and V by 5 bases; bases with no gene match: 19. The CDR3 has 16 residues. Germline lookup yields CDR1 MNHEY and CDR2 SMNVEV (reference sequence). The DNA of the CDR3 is TGTGCCAGCAGTCCTTCCCCTGTGGGGGGGAAAGACAGTCAGTACTTC. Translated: CASSPSPVGGKDSQYF.

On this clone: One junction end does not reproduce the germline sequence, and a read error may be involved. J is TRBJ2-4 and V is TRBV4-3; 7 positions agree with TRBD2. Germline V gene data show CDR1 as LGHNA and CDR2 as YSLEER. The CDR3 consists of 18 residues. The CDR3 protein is CASSQVFAAGEAQNSQYF. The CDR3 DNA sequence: TGCGCCAGCAGCCAAGTCTTTGCTGCGGGGGAGGCCCAAAACAGTCAGTACTTC.

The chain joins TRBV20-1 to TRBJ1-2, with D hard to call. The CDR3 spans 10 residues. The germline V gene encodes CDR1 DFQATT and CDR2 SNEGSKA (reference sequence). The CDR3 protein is CRPREAGYTF. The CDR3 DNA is TGCAGGCCGCGGGAGGCTGGCTACACCTTC.

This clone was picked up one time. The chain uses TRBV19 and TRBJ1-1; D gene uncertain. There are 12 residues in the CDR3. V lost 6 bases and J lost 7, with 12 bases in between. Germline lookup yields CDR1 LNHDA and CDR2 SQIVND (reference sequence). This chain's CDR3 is CASRGSKNEAFF. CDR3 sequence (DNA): TGTGCCAGTAGAGGGAGTAAGAATGAAGCTTTCTTT. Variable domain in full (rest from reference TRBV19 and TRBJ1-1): DGGITQSPKYLFRKEGQNVTLSCEQNLNHDAMYWYRQDPGQGLRLIYYSQIVNDFQKGDIAEGYSVSREKKESFPLTVTSAQKNPTAFYLCASRGSKNEAFFGQGTRLTVV.

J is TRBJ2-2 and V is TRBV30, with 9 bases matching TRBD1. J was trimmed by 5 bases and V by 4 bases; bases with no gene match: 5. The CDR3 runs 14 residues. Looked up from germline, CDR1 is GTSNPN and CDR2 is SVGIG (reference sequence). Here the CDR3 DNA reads TGTGCCTGGAAGGGACAGGGAGGTACCGGGGAGCTGTTTTTT. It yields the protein CAWKGQGGTGELFF.

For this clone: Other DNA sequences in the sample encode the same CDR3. The CDR3: CASSSTGGTEAFF. The CDR3 region has the DNA TGCGCCAGCAGCTCGACAGGGGGTACTGAAGCTTTCTTT. The chain recombines TRBV5-1 with TRBJ1-1; 9 bases match TRBD1. This CDR3 is 13 amino acids long. Germline CDR1 and CDR2: SGHRS and YFSETQ. J gave up 5 bases and V 3 bases, and 2 bases lay outside the gene matches. Full variable domain (outside the CDR3, taken from reference TRBV5-1 and TRBJ1-1): KAGVTQTPRYLIKTRGQQVTLSCSPISGHRSVSWYQQTPGQGLQFLFEYFSETQRNKGNFPGRFSGRQFSNSRSEMNVSTLELGDSALYLCASSSTGGTEAFFGQGTRLTVV.

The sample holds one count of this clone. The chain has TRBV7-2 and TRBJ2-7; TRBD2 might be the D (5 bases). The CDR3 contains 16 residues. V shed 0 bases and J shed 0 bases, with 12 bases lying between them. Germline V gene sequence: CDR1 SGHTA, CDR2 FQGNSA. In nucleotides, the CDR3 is TGTGCCAGCAGCTTAGCAATAGCGCCCGGCTCCTACGAGCAGTACTTC. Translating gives CASSLAIAPGSYEQYF.

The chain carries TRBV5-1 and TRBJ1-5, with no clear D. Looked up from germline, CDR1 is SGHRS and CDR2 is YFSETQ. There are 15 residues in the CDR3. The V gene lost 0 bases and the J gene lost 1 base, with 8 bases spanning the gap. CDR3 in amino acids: CASSLDSRSNQPQHF. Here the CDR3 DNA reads TGCGCCAGCAGCTTGGACAGCCGGAGCAATCAGCCCCAGCATTTT.

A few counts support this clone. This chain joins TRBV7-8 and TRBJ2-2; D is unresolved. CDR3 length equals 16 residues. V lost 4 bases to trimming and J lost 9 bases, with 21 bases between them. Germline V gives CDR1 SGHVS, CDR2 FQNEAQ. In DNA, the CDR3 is TGTGCCAGCAGCTCGGAGCCCAGACCCGTGCAAAGGGAGCTGTTTTTT. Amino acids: CASSSEPRPVQRELFF.

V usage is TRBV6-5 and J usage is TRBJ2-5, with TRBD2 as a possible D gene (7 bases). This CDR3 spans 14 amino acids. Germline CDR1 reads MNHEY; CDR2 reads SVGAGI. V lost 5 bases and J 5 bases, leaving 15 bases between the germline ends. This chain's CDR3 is CASSRGALKETQYF. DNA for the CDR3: TGTGCCAGCAGTCGGGGGGCCCTAAAGGAGACCCAGTACTTC.

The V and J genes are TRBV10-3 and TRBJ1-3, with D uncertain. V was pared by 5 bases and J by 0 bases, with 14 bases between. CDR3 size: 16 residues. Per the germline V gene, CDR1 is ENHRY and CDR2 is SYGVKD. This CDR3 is CAISSTPPVSGNTIYF. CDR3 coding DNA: TGTGCCATCAGTTCCACGCCCCCGGTCTCTGGAAACACCATATATTTT.

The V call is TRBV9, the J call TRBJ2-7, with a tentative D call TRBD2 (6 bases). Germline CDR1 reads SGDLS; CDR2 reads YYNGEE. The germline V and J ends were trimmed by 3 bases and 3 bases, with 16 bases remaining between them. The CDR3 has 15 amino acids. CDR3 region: CASSAGPGLDYEQYF. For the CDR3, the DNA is TGTGCCAGCAGCGCGGGCCCGGGACTGGACTACGAGCAGTACTTC.

In nucleotides, the CDR3 is TGTGCCAGCAGCATACGGGGGGCTAGCACAGATACGCAGTATTTT. Amino acids: CASSIRGASTDTQYF. The chain is built from TRBV11-2 and TRBJ2-3, with D possibly TRBD2 on 7 matching bases. Germline V gene sequence: CDR1 SGHAT, CDR2 FQNNGV. The CDR3 spans 15 residues. V was cut by 5 bases and J by 0 bases, with 12 bases left in between.

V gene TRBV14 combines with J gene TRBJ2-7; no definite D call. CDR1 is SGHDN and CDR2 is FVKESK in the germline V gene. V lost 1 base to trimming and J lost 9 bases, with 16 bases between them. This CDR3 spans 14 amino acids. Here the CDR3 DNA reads TGTGCCAGCAGCCAAGGGAACAGCCTTACGGTGCAGTACTTC. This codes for CASSQGNSLTVQYF.